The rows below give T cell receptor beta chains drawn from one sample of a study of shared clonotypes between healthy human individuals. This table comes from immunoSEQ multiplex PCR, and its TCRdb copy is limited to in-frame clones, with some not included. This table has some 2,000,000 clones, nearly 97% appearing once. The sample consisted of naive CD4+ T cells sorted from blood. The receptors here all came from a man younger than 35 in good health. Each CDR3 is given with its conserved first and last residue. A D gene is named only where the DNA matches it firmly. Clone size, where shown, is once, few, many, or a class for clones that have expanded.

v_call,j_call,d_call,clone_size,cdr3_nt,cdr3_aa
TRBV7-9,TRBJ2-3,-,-,TGTGCCAGCAGCTTCTCGGGCGGAGATACGCAGTATTTT,CASSFSGGDTQYF
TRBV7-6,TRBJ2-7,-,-,TGTGCCAGCAGCTCTGTTTCCGGGATTAACTCCTACGAGCAGTACTTC,CASSSVSGINSYEQYF
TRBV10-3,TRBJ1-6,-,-,TGTGCCATCAGTGAGTCGGGGTGGTATAATTCACCCCTCCACTTT,CAISESGWYNSPLHF
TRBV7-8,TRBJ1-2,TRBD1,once,TGTGCCAGCAGCCCCACCACCGGGACAGGGGACTTCTATGGCTACACCTTC,CASSPTTGTGDFYGYTF
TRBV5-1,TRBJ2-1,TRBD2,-,TGCGCCAGCAGCTTGGGGGCGGGAGGGCCAAGGAATGAGCAGTTCTTC,CASSLGAGGPRNEQFF
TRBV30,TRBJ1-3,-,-,TGTGCCTGGAGTGCGGCAGGGAAAACTGGAAACACCATATATTTT,CAWSAAGKTGNTIYF
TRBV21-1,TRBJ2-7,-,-,TGTGCCAGCAGCGCAGGGGGCTTTTGGTACGAGCAGTACTTC,CASSAGGFWYEQYF
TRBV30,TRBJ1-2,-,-,TGTGCCTGGAGTGGCCTCTATGGCTACACCTTC,CAWSGLYGYTF
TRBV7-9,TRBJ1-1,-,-,TGTGCCAGCAGCGCTGACACCATGAACACTGAAGCTTTCTTT,CASSADTMNTEAFF
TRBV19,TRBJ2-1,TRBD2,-,TGTGCCAGTAGTATACGGATCGGGACTAGCGGGAGCGGTGAGCAGTTCTTC,CASSIRIGTSGSGEQFF
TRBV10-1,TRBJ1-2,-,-,TGCGCCAGCGTGGGCCGTGACTTC,CASVGRDF
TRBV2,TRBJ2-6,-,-,TGTGCCAGCAGTGAGCTGAGCTCTGGGGCCAACGTCCTGACTTTC,CASSELSSGANVLTF
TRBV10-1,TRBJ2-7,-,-,TGCGCCAGCAGTCGGGATAACGAGCAGTACTTC,CASSRDNEQYF
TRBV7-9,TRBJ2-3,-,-,TGTGCCAGCAGTGAAGGCGTTACGCAGTATTTT,CASSEGVTQYF
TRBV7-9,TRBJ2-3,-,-,TGTGCCAGCAGCATGGGGGGTATCAAGGCAGATACGCAGTATTTT,CASSMGGIKADTQYF
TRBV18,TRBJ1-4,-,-,TGTGCCAGCTCACGCCTGACAGATGAAAAACTGTTTTTT,CASSRLTDEKLFF
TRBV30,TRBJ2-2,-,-,TGTGCCTGGAGCCCGAACACCGGGGAGCTGTTTTTT,CAWSPNTGELFF
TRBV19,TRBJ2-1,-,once,TGTGCCAGTAGTATGAGGCTAGCCCGGAATGAGCAGTTCTTC,CASSMRLARNEQFF
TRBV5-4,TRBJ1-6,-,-,TGTGCCAGCAGCTTGGGAGGGGTCGCCTATAATTCACCCCTCCACTTT,CASSLGGVAYNSPLHF
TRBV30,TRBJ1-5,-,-,TGTGCCTGGAGCCAAAACAGTTATAGCAATCAGCCCCAGCATTTT,CAWSQNSYSNQPQHF
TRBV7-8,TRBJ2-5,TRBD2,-,TGTGCCAGCAGTCCGAGGACTAGTCACCGAGAGACCCAGTACTTC,CASSPRTSHRETQYF
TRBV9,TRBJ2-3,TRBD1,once,TGTGCCAGCAGCGTTCAGGGGGCGCCCCTCACAGATACGCAGTATTTT,CASSVQGAPLTDTQYF
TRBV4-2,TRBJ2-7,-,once,TGTGCCAGCAGCCAAGCCATGGGAAGCCCCTACGAGCAGTACTTC,CASSQAMGSPYEQYF
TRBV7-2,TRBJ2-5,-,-,TGTGCCAGCAGCAGGGGCATAGGGACCCAGTACTTC,CASSRGIGTQYF
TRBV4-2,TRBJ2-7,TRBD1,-,TGTGCCAGCAGCCCGGGACAGGATAACTACGAGCAGTACTTC,CASSPGQDNYEQYF
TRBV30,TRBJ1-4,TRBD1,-,TGTGCCTGGAATAAACAGGGGGCAGGGGAAAAACTGTTTTTT,CAWNKQGAGEKLFF
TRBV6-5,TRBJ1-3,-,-,TGTGCCAGCAAATCGGTGAACTCTGGAAACACCATATATTTT,CASKSVNSGNTIYF
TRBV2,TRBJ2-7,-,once,TGTGCCAGCCGGGCGGCTATCCCCTACGAGCAGTACTTC,CASRAAIPYEQYF
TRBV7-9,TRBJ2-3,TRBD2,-,TGTGCCAGCAGCCCTGGACTAGCGGCTAGCACAGATACGCAGTATTTT,CASSPGLAASTDTQYF
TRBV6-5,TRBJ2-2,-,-,TGTGCCAGCAGTTACCCGCCCCTGGGCGCCGGGGAGCTGTTTTTT,CASSYPPLGAGELFF
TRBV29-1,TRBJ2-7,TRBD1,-,TGCAGCGTTGGGACCGGACAGGGATACTCCTACGAGCAGTACTTC,CSVGTGQGYSYEQYF
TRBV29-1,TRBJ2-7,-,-,TGCAGCGTTGAACTCGGGGGCTACGAGCAGTACTTC,CSVELGGYEQYF
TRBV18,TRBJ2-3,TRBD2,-,TGTGCCAGCTCACCAAGACTAGCGGGAGGGTCCACAGATACGCAGTATTTT,CASSPRLAGGSTDTQYF
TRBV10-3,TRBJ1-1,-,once,TGTGCCATCAGTGCCTTACGGGACGCCAACACTGAAGCTTTCTTT,CAISALRDANTEAFF
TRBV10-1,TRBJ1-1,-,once,TGCGCCAGCAGTGATGTAACGAACACTGAAGCTTTCTTT,CASSDVTNTEAFF
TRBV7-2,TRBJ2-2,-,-,TGTGCCAGCAGCTTAGCGACTGGGAGCGGGGAGCTGTTTTTT,CASSLATGSGELFF
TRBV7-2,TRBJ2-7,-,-,TGTGCCAGCAGCTTAATTCCAGGGAGCTCCTACGAGCAGTACTTC,CASSLIPGSSYEQYF
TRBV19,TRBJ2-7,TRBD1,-,TGTGCCAGTAGTATAATCCCCGGGACAGGGGTTGTCTCCTACGAGCAGTACTTC,CASSIIPGTGVVSYEQYF
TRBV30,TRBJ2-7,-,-,TGTGCCTGGAGTCCCGGGGGGACAGCCTCCTACGAGCAGTACTTC,CAWSPGGTASYEQYF
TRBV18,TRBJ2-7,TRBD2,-,TGTGCCAGCTCACCAGTCTCTAGCGGATATTACTACGAGCAGTACTTC,CASSPVSSGYYYEQYF
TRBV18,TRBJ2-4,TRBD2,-,TGTGCCAGCTCATCCCTATTAGCGGGAGCCAAAAACATTCAGTACTTC,CASSSLLAGAKNIQYF
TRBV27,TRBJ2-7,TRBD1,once,TGTGCCAGCGCGGGACAGGGACGCTACGAGCAGTACTTC,CASAGQGRYEQYF
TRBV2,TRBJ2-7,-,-,TGTGCCAGCAGTCCGAGCTCCTACGAGCAGTACTTC,CASSPSSYEQYF
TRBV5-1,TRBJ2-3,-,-,TGCGCCAGCAGCTTAGGAGGAACTAGCACAGATACGCAGTATTTT,CASSLGGTSTDTQYF
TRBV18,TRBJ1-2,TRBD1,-,TGTGCCAGCTCACCAGGGACAGGCGGCTATGGCTACACCTTC,CASSPGTGGYGYTF
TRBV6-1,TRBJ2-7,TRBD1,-,TGTGCCAGCAGAGAAGGACAGGGGATCTACGAGCAGTACTTC,CASREGQGIYEQYF
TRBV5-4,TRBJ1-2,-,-,TGTGCCAGCAGCGGCCGGGACGTCCGAGAGGACTACACCTTC,CASSGRDVREDYTF
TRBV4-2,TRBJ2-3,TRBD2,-,TGTGCCAGCAGCCAAGGCCAAGCGGGAACCTCCGGAAGCACAGATACGCAGTATTTT,CASSQGQAGTSGSTDTQYF
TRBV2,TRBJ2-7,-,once,TGTGCCAACAGACTAGAATCCGAGCAGTACTTC,CANRLESEQYF
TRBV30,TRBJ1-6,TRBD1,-,TGTGCCTGGAGCCTCAGGGACAGGGTGAATTCACCCCTCCACTTT,CAWSLRDRVNSPLHF
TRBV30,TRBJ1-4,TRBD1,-,TGTGCCTGGAGTGTACAGGGGGTTGAAAAACTGTTTTTT,CAWSVQGVEKLFF
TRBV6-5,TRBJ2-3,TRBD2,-,TGTGCCAGCAGTTACTCTAGCGGGAGGGAAGATACGCAGTATTTT,CASSYSSGREDTQYF
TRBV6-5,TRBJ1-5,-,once,TGTGCCAGCAGTTACTCCGGACAGCTTAGCAATCAGCCCCAGCATTTT,CASSYSGQLSNQPQHF
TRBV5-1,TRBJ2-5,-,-,TGCGCCAGCAGCCCCGGACCTCAAGAGACCCAGTACTTC,CASSPGPQETQYF
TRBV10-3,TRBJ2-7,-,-,TGTGCCATCAGCGCAGGGACCGACTACGAGCAGTACTTC,CAISAGTDYEQYF